This TCR beta chain was sequenced for a study of cytomegalovirus exposure and HLA in healthy donors. Turning to this clone: What it binds is not known.

The CDR3 sequence is 17 residues long. Germline values: CDR1 SEHNR, CDR2 FQNEAQ (reference sequence). V was clipped by 1 base and J by 1 base, with 16 bases between them. Findings and caveats of the study: The study found most TCR sequences rare, yet found some public TCRs in many donors.

Assay used: immunoSEQ multiplex PCR; TCRdb lists only in-frame clones, some missing. The sample lists about 98,000 clones, roughly 84% occurring once. Input material: PBMCs. The TCR sequence derives from a man aged 18 to 29 in good health and CMV-seropositive. The chain carries TRBV7-9 and TRBJ1-1; D may be TRBD1 (5 bases). The CDR3 region is CASSLGGGRTPNTEAFF. The DNA for the CDR3 is TGTGCCAGCAGCTTAGGGGGCGGCCGAACTCCGAACACTGAAGCTTTCTTT.